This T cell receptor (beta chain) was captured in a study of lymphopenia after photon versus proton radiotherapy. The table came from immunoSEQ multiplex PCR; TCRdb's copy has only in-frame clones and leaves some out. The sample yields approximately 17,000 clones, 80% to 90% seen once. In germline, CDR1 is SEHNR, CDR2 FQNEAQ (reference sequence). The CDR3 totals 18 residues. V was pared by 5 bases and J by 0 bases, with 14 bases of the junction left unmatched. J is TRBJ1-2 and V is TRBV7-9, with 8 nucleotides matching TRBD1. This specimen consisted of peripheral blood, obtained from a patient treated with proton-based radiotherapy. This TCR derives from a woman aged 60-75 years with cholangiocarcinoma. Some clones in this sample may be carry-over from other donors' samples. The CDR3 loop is CASSTRTGMGRTNYGYTF. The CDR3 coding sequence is TGTGCCAGCAGCACGAGGACAGGGATGGGCAGGACTAACTATGGCTACACCTTC.